The clone carrying this TCR beta chain was detected ten times or more. This specimen comes from a study of T cells in Graves' hyperthyroidism and ophthalmopathy. Trimming took off 2 bases at V and 1 base at J, with 4 bases between the two ends. The CDR3 runs 12 residues. CDR1 and CDR2 (germline): SGHKS, YYEKEE (reference sequence). RNA transcripts provided the source from which TCR beta CDR3 regions were amplified. HTBI primers were employed in a first-round RT-PCR of the TCR CDR3. From the multiplex PCR reads, TCRdb called clonotypes with MiXCR, one entry per CDR3 protein. This table has hundreds of thousands of distinct CDR3 sequences, about 15% appearing once. Exclusion followed for patients with uncontrolled infection, other autoimmune disease, pregnancy or lactation.

The sample taken for sequencing was blood. The V call is TRBV5-5, the J call TRBJ2-7, with D uncertain. The sequence was collected from a woman younger than 30 with Graves' hyperthyroidism. Written as DNA, the CDR3 is TGTGCCAGCAGCTTTGCGTCCTACGAGCAGTACTTC. Translation gives CASSFASYEQYF.